These 16 T cell receptor beta chains share one sample of origin, sequenced in a study of shared clonotypes between healthy human individuals (dated by TCRdb to 2020 to 2021). Library preparation employed the immunoSEQ multiplex PCR assay. Not all clones reach the TCRdb copy of this immuneACCESS table, which keeps in-frame sequences only. Checked studies attribute under half of the gap to unresolved V genes and leave the rest unexplained. The sample includes some 2,100,000 clones, with almost 96% observed a single time. The ten largest clones take up roughly 0.13% of the sample. Sequenced input: naive CD4+ T cells sorted from blood. The cell subset or site label corresponds to: CD45RA+ positively selected. The receptors stem from a man younger than 35 in good health.

This clone turned up a few times. Other nucleotide sequences in the sample specify the same CDR3. The V and J genes are TRBV10-3 and TRBJ2-3; TRBD2 matches 14 bases. This CDR3 contains 15 residues. The V gene's germline CDR1 is ENHRY and CDR2 SYGVKD. V was pared by 2 bases and J by 5 bases, with 0 bases of the junction left unmatched. In DNA, the CDR3 is TGTGCCATCAGTGAGGGACTAGCGGGAGGAGATACGCAGTATTTT. Protein sequence: CAISEGLAGGDTQYF.

CDR3: CASSSRTSGGYNEQFF. The DNA of the CDR3 is TGTGCCAGCAGCTCCAGGACTAGCGGGGGCTACAATGAGCAGTTCTTC. The chain recombines TRBV9 with TRBJ2-1, with 13 bases aligning to TRBD2. Germline-derived CDR1 and CDR2 are SGDLS and YYNGEE. The CDR3 covers 16 residues. Unmatched junction bases numbered 4, after V lost 4 bases and J lost 3 bases.

This chain links TRBV5-6 with TRBJ1-4, with TRBD1 as a possible D gene (6 bases). Per germline, CDR1 SGHDT and CDR2 YYEEEE. The CDR3 is 15 amino acids. V was cut by 4 bases and J by 2 bases, with 12 bases left in between. The CDR3 sequence is CASSPGGHTNEKLFF. The CDR3 bases are TGTGCCAGCAGCCCCGGGGGGCACACTAATGAAAAACTGTTTTTT.

V is TRBV7-2 and J is TRBJ1-3, with TRBD1 matching over 9 bases. Germline V gene sequence: CDR1 SGHTA, CDR2 FQGNSA. V dropped 4 bases and J dropped 3; count of bases not matched to a gene: 1. This CDR3 has 14 amino acids. CDR3 in amino acids: CASSSDRGGNTIYF. CDR3 coding DNA: TGTGCCAGCAGCTCGGACAGGGGTGGAAACACCATATATTTT. Together with reference TRBV7-2 and TRBJ1-3, the CDR3 gives the full variable domain: GAGVSQSPSNKVTEKGKDVELRCDPISGHTALYWYRQSLGQGLEFLIYFQGNSAPDKSGLPSDRFSAERTGGSVSTLTIQRTQQEDSAVYLCASSSDRGGNTIYFGEGSWLTVV.

This clone was observed a single time. The chain recombines TRBV6-1 with TRBJ1-6, with D possibly TRBD1 on 5 matching bases. Germline V gene data show CDR1 as MNHNS and CDR2 as SASEGT. V lost 0 bases to trimming and J lost 10 bases, with 16 bases between them. The CDR3 runs to 16 residues. The CDR3 region is CASSEAGTRGPSPLHF. DNA for the CDR3: TGTGCCAGCAGTGAAGCAGGGACCCGGGGCCCCTCACCCCTCCACTTT.

The CDR3 loop reads CASSFSGGLGDTQYF. CDR3 sequence (DNA): TGCGCCAGCAGCTTCTCAGGGGGCTTAGGTGATACGCAGTATTTT. The chain couples TRBV5-1 to TRBJ2-3; 8 bases are a match to TRBD1. The V gene's germline CDR1 is SGHRS and CDR2 YFSETQ. CDR3 length: 15 amino acids. J was trimmed by 6 bases and V by 2 bases; bases with no gene match: 8.

The chain has TRBV4-1 and TRBJ2-2; D gene ambiguous. This CDR3 contains 14 residues. The ends were cut back, 0 bases at V and 5 bases at J, with 7 bases in the middle. The germline CDR1 and CDR2 sequences are MGHRA and YSYEKL. The CDR3 loop is CASSQDLKTGELFF. As DNA, the CDR3 is TGCGCCAGCAGCCAAGATTTGAAAACCGGGGAGCTGTTTTTT.

The CDR3 spells CASSLAPGVDTGELFF. The CDR3 bases are TGCGCCAGCAGCTTGGCCCCAGGGGTGGACACCGGGGAGCTGTTTTTT. The chain uses TRBV5-1 and TRBJ2-2; the D gene is possibly TRBD1 (6 bases). V was shortened by 0 bases and J by 3 bases, with 12 bases between the two germline ends. CDR3 length equals 16 residues. CDR1 is SGHRS and CDR2 is YFSETQ in the germline V gene. Together with reference TRBV5-1 and TRBJ2-2, the CDR3 gives the full variable domain: KAGVTQTPRYLIKTRGQQVTLSCSPISGHRSVSWYQQTPGQGLQFLFEYFSETQRNKGNFPGRFSGRQFSNSRSEMNVSTLELGDSALYLCASSLAPGVDTGELFFGEGSRLTVL.

This chain connects TRBV6-1 to TRBJ1-2; TRBD1 aligns across 7 bases. Germline loops: CDR1 MNHNS, CDR2 SASEGT. The CDR3 runs 15 residues. After removal of 2 bases from V and 4 bases from J, the junction contained 7 bases not matched to a gene. As DNA, the CDR3 is TGTGCCAGCAGTGAACTAGGGGGCGCGGGCTATGGCTACACCTTC. It specifies CASSELGGAGYGYTF.

V is TRBV19 and J is TRBJ2-7; D uncertain. The germline V gene encodes CDR1 LNHDA and CDR2 SQIVND (reference sequence). V shed 5 bases and J shed 5 bases, with 16 bases lying between them. The CDR3 length is 14 residues. The CDR3 DNA is TGTGCCAGTAGTGTGTCAACGTCGAGCAACGAGCAGTACTTC. Protein: CASSVSTSSNEQYF. Full variable domain (rest looked up from reference TRBV19 and TRBJ2-7): DGGITQSPKYLFRKEGQNVTLSCEQNLNHDAMYWYRQDPGQGLRLIYYSQIVNDFQKGDIAEGYSVSREKKESFPLTVTSAQKNPTAFYLCASSVSTSSNEQYFGPGTRLTVT.

The V gene is TRBV7-3, the J gene TRBJ2-3, with D hard to call. This CDR3 region has 14 residues. Deletions cut 3 bases from V and 4 bases from J, with 11 bases between. CDR1 is SGHTA and CDR2 is FQGTGA in the germline V gene. The CDR3 loop reads CASSFNPIPDTQYF. The DNA for the CDR3 is TGTGCCAGCAGCTTTAATCCGATACCAGATACGCAGTATTTT.

In this sample, this clone turned up once. The chain couples TRBV19 to TRBJ1-5, with TRBD1 as a possible D gene (5 bases). Trimming took off 6 bases at V and 6 bases at J, with 15 bases between the two ends. The CDR3 consists of 14 residues. From germline, CDR1 is LNHDA and CDR2 SQIVND (reference sequence). CDR3 DNA: TGTGCCAGTAGCTGGACCCAGGGAGCTCAGCCCCAGCATTTT. Residues: CASSWTQGAQPQHF.

The DNA of the CDR3 is TGTGCCAGCAGCTTGCCCCCCTCACGTTGGGACTATGGCTACACCTTC. This codes for CASSLPPSRWDYGYTF. The chain couples TRBV5-6 to TRBJ1-2, with D uncertain. Germline CDR1 SGHDT, CDR2 YYEEEE. V lost 1 base to trimming and J lost 3 bases, with 16 bases between them. The CDR3 contains 16 residues. The full variable domain, completed using reference TRBV5-6 and TRBJ1-2, is DAGVTQSPTHLIKTRGQQVTLRCSPKSGHDTVSWYQQALGQGPQFIFQYYEEEERQRGNFPDRFSGHQFPNYSSELNVNALLLGDSALYLCASSLPPSRWDYGYTFGSGTRLTVV.

The V gene is TRBV27, the J gene TRBJ1-5, with TRBD1 as a possible D gene (6 bases). The CDR3 consists of 15 residues. Germline V gene data show CDR1 as MNHEY and CDR2 as SMNVEV (reference sequence). V was clipped by 4 bases and J by 3 bases, with 13 bases between them. CDR3 nucleotides: TGTGCCAGCAGTTCAACAGGGCGCGTCAATCAGCCCCAGCATTTT. This encodes CASSSTGRVNQPQHF.

The J gene is TRBJ1-2, the V gene TRBV25-1, with 9 bases that match TRBD1. Trimming at V came to 3 bases and at J to 5 bases, leaving 4 bases not matched to a gene. There are 14 residues in the CDR3. Germline V gene lookup returns CDR1 MGHDK and CDR2 SYGVNS. CDR3 loop: CASSDPGTGYGYTF. CDR3 sequence (DNA): TGTGCCAGCAGTGACCCCGGGACAGGGTATGGCTACACCTTC.

This clone was detected once. The chain links TRBV6-5 to TRBJ2-7; possibly TRBD1 or TRBD2 for D (5 bases each). Trimming left V 2 bases short and J 10 bases short, with 6 bases between. The germline V gene encodes CDR1 MNHEY and CDR2 SVGAGI. The CDR3 covers 10 residues. CDR3 bases: TGTGCCAGCAGTTACCGGGGCCAGTACTTC. Residues: CASSYRGQYF.